This T cell receptor (beta chain) was documented in a study of blood T cell repertoires in COVID-19. Looking at the study overall: COVID-19 samples from acute and convalescent phases originated in the United States, Italy and Spain. T cells, B-cell-depleted T cells, or PBMCs provided the cDNA or gDNA that served as material.

Only in-frame clones appear in the TCRdb table, and some are missing; sequencing was by immunoSEQ multiplex PCR. The table has roughly 150,000 clones, roughly 78% seen once. V shed 0 bases and J shed 5 bases, with 10 bases lying between them. The germline gives CDR1 SEHNR, CDR2 FQNEAQ (reference sequence). The CDR3 runs 14 residues. Seattle enrolled patients during active infection and tracked them longitudinally. The sequence was obtained from a woman in her sixties or seventies with COVID-19, enrolled during active disease. Sequences were obtained from peripheral blood. This chain uses TRBV7-9 with TRBJ1-2; perhaps TRBD1 as D (5 bases). Here the CDR3 DNA reads TGTGCCAGCAGCTTAGCGTCAGGGTGGTATGGCTACACCTTC. Its translation is CASSLASGWYGYTF.